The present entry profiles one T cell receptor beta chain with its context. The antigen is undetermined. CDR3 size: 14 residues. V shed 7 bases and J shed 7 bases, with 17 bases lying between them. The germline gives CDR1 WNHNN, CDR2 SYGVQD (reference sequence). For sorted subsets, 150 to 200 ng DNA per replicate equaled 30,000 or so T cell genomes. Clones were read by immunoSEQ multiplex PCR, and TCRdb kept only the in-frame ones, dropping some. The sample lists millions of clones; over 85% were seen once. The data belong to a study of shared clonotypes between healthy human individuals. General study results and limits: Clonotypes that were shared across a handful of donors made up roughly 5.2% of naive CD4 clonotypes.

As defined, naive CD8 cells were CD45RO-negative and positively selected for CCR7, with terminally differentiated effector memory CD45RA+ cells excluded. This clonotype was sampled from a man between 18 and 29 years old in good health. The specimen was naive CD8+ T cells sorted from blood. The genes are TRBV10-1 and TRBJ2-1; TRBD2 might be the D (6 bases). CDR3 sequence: CASMGDREKNEQFF. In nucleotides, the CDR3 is TGCGCCAGCATGGGGGACCGGGAGAAGAATGAGCAGTTCTTC.